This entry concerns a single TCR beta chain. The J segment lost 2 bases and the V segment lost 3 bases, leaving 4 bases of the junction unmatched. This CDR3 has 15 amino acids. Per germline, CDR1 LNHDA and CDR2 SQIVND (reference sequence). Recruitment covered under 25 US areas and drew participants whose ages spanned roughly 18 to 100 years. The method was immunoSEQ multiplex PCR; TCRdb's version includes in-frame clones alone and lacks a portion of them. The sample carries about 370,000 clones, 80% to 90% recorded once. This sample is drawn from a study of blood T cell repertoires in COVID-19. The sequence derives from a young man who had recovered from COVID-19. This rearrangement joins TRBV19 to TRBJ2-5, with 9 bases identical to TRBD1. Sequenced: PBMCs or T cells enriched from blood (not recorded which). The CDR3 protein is CASSIVGQGQETQYF. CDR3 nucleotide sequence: TGTGCCAGTAGTATTGTGGGACAGGGTCAAGAGACCCAGTACTTC.